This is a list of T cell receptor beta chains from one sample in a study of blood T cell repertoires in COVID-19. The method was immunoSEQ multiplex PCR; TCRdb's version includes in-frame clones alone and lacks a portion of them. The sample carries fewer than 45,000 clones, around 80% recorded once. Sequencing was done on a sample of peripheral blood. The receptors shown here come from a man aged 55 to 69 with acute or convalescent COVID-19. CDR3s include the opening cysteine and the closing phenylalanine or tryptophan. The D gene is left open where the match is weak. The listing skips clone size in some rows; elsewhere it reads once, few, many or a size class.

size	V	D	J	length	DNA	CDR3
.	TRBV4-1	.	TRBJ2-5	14	TGCGCCAGCAGCCAGGGACTCAACCAAGAGACCCAGTACTTC	CASSQGLNQETQYF
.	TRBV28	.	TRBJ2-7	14	TGTGCCAGCAGTTTACCAGGGTTTGCCTACGAGCAGTACTTC	CASSLPGFAYEQYF
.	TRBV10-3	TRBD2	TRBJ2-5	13	TGTGCCACCCGTGATAGCGGGGGAGAGACCCAGTACTTC	CATRDSGGETQYF
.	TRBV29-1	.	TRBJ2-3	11	TGCAGCGGCCTCCTAGCGGATACGCAGTATTTT	CSGLLADTQYF
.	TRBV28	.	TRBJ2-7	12	TGTGCCAGCGAGGGGGAGTACGACGAGCAGTACTTC	CASEGEYDEQYF
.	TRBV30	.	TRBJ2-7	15	TGTGCCTGGAGTGTAGGAGGGACAGTCTCCTACGAGCAGTACTTC	CAWSVGGTVSYEQYF
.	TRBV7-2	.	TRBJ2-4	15	TGTGCCAGCAGCTTCCTACGAGGGGCCAAAAACATTCAGTACTTC	CASSFLRGAKNIQYF
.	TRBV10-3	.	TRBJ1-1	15	TGTGCCATCAGTGGGGGAACAGGATGGAACACTGAAGCTTTCTTT	CAISGGTGWNTEAFF
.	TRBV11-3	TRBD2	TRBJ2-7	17	TGTGCCAGCAGCTTATCTCCCCGCGGGAGGAAGAACTACGAGCAGTACTTC	CASSLSPRGRKNYEQYF
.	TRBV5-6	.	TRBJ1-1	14	TGTGCCAGCAGCTTAGCCCGCCGCAACACTGAAGCTTTCTTT	CASSLARRNTEAFF
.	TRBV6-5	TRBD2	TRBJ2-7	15	TGTGCCAGCAGTTACTCTGGGCAGGGAGGGTACGAGCAGTACTTC	CASSYSGQGGYEQYF
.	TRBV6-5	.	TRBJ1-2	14	TGTGCCAGCAGTCCAGACAGGTCCAACTATGGCTACACCTTC	CASSPDRSNYGYTF
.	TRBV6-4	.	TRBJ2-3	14	TGTGCCAGCAGTGACGAGGGAGCGACAGATACGCAGTATTTT	CASSDEGATDTQYF
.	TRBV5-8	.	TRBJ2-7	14	TGTGCCAGCAGCTTGGCTTCAGGGGCGGACGAGCAGTACTTC	CASSLASGADEQYF
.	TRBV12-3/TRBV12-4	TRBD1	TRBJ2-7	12	TGTGCCAGCAGATCAGGGGGCTACGAGCAGTACTTC	CASRSGGYEQYF
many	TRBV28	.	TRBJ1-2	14	TGTGCCAGCAGTTTACTAGGACAGACCTATGGCTACACCTTC	CASSLLGQTYGYTF
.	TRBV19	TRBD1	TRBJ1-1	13	TGTGCCACCGGGGACAGCGGAAACACTGAAGCTTTCTTT	CATGDSGNTEAFF
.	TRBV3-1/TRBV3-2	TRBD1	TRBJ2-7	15	TGTGCCAGCAGCCTCCGGACAGGGGGCGGCTACGAGCAGTACTTC	CASSLRTGGGYEQYF
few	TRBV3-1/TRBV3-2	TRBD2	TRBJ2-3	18	TGTGCCAGCAGCCCGTGGACTAGCGGGAGTAGAGGAGTAGATACGCAGTATTTT	CASSPWTSGSRGVDTQYF
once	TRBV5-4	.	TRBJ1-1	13	TGTGCCAGCAGCTTTAATGGCGGCACTGAAGCTTTCTTT	CASSFNGGTEAFF
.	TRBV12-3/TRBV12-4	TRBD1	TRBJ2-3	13	TGTGCCAGCAGAACAGGGGTGGTCGATACGCAGTATTTT	CASRTGVVDTQYF
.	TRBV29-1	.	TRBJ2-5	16	TGCAGCGTTGAGCTGGGGGAGGTAACCGTCCAAGAGACCCAGTACTTC	CSVELGEVTVQETQYF
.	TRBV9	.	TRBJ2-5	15	TGTGCCAGCAGCGTAGCATCGGGGTACCAAGAGACCCAGTACTTC	CASSVASGYQETQYF
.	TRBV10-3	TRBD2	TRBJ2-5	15	TGTGCCATCGGGCAGCCTAGCGGAGTTTTAATGACCCAGTACTTC	CAIGQPSGVLMTQYF
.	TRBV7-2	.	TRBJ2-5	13	TGTGCCAGCAGCTTAGGGGCCCAAGAGACCCAGTACTTC	CASSLGAQETQYF
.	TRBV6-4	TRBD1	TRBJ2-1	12	TGTGCCAGCAGGGGACAGTACAATGAGCAGTTCTTC	CASRGQYNEQFF
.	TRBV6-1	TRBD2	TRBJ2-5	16	TGTGCCAGCAGTGAACAAGTAGCGGGAGGCCAAGAGACCCAGTACTTC	CASSEQVAGGQETQYF
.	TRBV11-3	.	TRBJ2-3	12	TGTGCCAGCAGCCCCGGTACAGGGTCCCAGTATTTT	CASSPGTGSQYF
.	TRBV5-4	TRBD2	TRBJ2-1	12	TGTGCCACCCGTAGCGGGAGCAATGAGCAGTTCTTC	CATRSGSNEQFF
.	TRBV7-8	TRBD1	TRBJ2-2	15	TGTGCCAGCAGCTCTGGACAGGGAGGCGGCGGGGAGCTGTTTTTT	CASSSGQGGGGELFF
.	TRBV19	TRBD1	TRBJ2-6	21	TGTGCCAGTGGCCCTCCGGGACAGGGGGCTCTCTCTCTCTCTGGGGCCAACGTCCTGACTTTC	CASGPPGQGALSLSGANVLTF
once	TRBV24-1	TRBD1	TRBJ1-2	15	TGTGCCACCAGTGACGTGACAGGGGGGAGCTATGGCTACACCTTC	CATSDVTGGSYGYTF
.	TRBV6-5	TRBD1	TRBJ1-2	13	TGTGCCAGCACAAGGGACAGGATGCACGGCTACACCTTC	CASTRDRMHGYTF